A single sample is the source of the 4 T cell receptor beta chains below, sequenced in a study of T cells in Graves' hyperthyroidism and ophthalmopathy. RNA transcripts served as the template for amplifying TCR beta CDR3 regions. A set of HTBI primers served as the primers for a first-round RT-PCR of the TCR CDR3. TCRdb re-derived calls from the multiplex PCR reads in MiXCR, one entry per CDR3 protein. The data contain hundreds of thousands of distinct CDR3 sequences, about a sixth of them singletons. The sample comprised blood. The receptors originated from a woman between 18 and 29 years old with Graves' hyperthyroidism.

The chain uses TRBV29-1 and TRBJ2-1; 13 positions agree with TRBD2. The CDR3 extends over 14 amino acids. The V and J ends lost 6 bases and 7 bases, in that order; junction bases with no gene match: 6. Germline CDR1 SQVTM, CDR2 ANQGSEA. The CDR3 here is CSVRTSGSTNEQFF. CDR3 sequence (DNA): TGCAGCGTCAGGACTAGCGGGAGTACAAATGAGCAGTTCTTC.

This clonotype occurred a few times. V usage is TRBV2 and J usage is TRBJ1-3, with TRBD1 identical over 8 bases. CDR1 and CDR2 (germline): SNHLY, FYNNEI. The CDR3 runs to 15 residues. J gave up 1 base and V 7 bases, and 6 bases lay outside the gene matches. CDR3 loop: CASTRDRRSGNTIYF. The CDR3 nucleotides are TGTGCCAGCACCCGGGACAGGAGATCTGGAAACACCATATATTTT.

This chain joins TRBV11-2 and TRBJ2-1, with D maybe TRBD2 (6 bases). Germline V CDR1 and CDR2: SGHAT, FQNNGV. V lost 7 bases and J 9 bases, leaving 19 bases between the germline ends. This CDR3 spans 14 amino acids. In DNA form, the CDR3 reads TGTGCCAGCACCTGGGAGGACTACGTCCGTGAGCAGTTCTTC. This translates into CASTWEDYVREQFF. The whole variable domain, remainder taken from reference TRBV11-2 and TRBJ2-1, is EAGVAQSPRYKIIEKRQSVAFWCNPISGHATLYWYQQILGQGPKLLIQFQNNGVVDDSQLPKDRFSAERLKGVDSTLKIQPAKLEDSAVYLCASTWEDYVREQFFGPGTRLTVL.

The V call is TRBV20-1, the J call TRBJ2-1, with 8 bases lining up with TRBD2. This CDR3 contains 18 residues. V trimming: 6 bases; J trimming: 3 bases; junction bases outside the gene matches: 19. Germline CDR1 reads DFQATT; CDR2 reads SNEGSKA (reference sequence). CDR3 amino acids: CSASPLVWREVYYNEQFF. CDR3 nucleotides: TGCAGTGCGAGCCCCCTTGTCTGGCGGGAGGTTTACTACAATGAGCAGTTCTTC.